This record concerns one TCR beta chain sequence. Its antigen is unknown. This table comes from immunoSEQ multiplex PCR, and its TCRdb copy is limited to in-frame clones, with some not included. The table shows approximately 110,000 clones, with about 87% occurring only once. Germline V gene data show CDR1 as KGHSH and CDR2 as LQKENI. This CDR3 region has 15 residues. V lost 5 bases and J 3 bases, leaving 16 bases between the germline ends. These data are taken from a study of T cell responses to AZD1222 COVID-19 vaccine. About the study: Pooled together were second doses at about 4 or about 12 weeks. Findings of the study overall: Vaccine-associated CD4 TCRs ranged over spike, dominating at 160-218 and 743-854. Two AZD1222 doses significantly raised spike-specific TCR breadth and depth over controls. Donors were chiefly white British, with a greater number of females, and clonal diversity was perhaps underestimated.

The chain carries TRBV18 and TRBJ1-1; weak D call: TRBD1 (5 bases). The sequenced sample was peripheral blood, obtained on day 0 of AZD1222 vaccination. The receptor was isolated from an adult in good health. CDR3 residues: CASSSKIGGDTEAFF. The CDR3 DNA reads TGTGCCAGCTCATCCAAGATCGGGGGTGACACTGAAGCTTTCTTT.